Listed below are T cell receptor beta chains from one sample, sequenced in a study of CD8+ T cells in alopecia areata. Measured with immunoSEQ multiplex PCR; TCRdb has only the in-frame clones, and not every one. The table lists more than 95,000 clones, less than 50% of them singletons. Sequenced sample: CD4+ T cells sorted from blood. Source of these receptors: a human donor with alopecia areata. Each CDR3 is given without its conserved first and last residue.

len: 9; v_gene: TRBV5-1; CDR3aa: ASSLNSEAF
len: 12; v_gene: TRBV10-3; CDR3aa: AISGSGFPDEQF
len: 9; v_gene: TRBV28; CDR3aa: ASTSGYEQY
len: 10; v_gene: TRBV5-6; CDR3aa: ASSFQGIEAF
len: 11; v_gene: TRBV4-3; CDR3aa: ASSQDPTQEQY
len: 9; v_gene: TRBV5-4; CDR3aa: ASSLNRGYT
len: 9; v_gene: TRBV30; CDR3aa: AWWRGGGYT
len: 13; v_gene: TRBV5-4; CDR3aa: ASRFTGFGANVLT
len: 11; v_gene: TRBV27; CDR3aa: ASSSQFNYGYT
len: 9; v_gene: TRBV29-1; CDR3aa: SVQGARQAF
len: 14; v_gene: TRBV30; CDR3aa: AWSKGALAALDTQY
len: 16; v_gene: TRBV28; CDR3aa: ASSYVRERSSSTDTQY
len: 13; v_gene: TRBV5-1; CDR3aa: ASSLFRGAGETQY
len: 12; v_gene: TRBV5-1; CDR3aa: ASSLWGGNTEAF
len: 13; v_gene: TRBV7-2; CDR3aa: ASSLVGTGTDTQY
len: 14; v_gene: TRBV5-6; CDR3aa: ASSLRSNRLSNEQF
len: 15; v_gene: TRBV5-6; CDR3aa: ASSFGFSGGRNNEQF
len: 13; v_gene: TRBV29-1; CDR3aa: SVAVNWGERETQY
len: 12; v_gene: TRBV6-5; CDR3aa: ASSYSSGADTQY
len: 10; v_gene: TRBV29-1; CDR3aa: SVTTGGETQY
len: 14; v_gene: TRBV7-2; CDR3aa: ASSLDTGGGFYEQY
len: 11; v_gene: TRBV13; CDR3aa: ASSTWTVETQY
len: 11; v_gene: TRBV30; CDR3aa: AWSVGSNQPQH
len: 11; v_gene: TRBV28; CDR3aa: ASYRGDTDTQY
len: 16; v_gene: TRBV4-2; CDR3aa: ASSQGSTAWDSNQPQH
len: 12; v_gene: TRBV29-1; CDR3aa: SVDLPGRAYGYT
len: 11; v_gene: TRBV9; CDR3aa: ASSVPPINEQF
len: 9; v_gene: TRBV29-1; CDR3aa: SVDGLSAAF
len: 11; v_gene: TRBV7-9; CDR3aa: ASSLNSNYGYT
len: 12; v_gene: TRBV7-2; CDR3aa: ASSLAGGPDEQF
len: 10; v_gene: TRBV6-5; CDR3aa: ASSYSSYEQY
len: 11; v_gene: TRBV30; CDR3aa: AFEREGYNEQF
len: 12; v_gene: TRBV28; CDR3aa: ATRPGLAGDTQY
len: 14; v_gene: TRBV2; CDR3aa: ASSEFGLAGVSEQF
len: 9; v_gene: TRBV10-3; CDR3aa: AISDKSEAF
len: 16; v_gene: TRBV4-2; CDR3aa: ASSPIESAGGRLGEQF